The 21 T cell receptor beta chains listed next were all sequenced from one sample in a study of blood T cell repertoires in COVID-19. TCRdb keeps only in-frame clones here, not all; method: immunoSEQ multiplex PCR. Here the sample spans 110,000 to 150,000 clones, approximately 80% being singletons. The sample was peripheral blood. The source of these receptors is a human donor in a cohort sampled during active COVID-19.

The J gene is TRBJ2-7, the V gene TRBV27; 7 bases match TRBD2. Germline V gene sequence: CDR1 MNHEY, CDR2 SMNVEV (reference sequence). The CDR3 runs to 16 residues. V was clipped by 0 bases and J by 3 bases; unmatched bases: 8. CDR3 protein: CASSLSRAGVGYEQYF. CDR3 coding DNA: TGTGCCAGCAGTTTATCGAGGGCGGGGGTGGGCTACGAGCAGTACTTC.

This clone was found a few times. The V call is TRBV2, the J call TRBJ1-1; 8 bases are a match to TRBD1. This CDR3 comprises 13 residues. V lost 9 bases and J lost 2; bases outside the gene matches: 5. CDR1 and CDR2 from the germline V gene are SNHLY and FYNNEI. The CDR3 spells CASGDRQNTEAFF. The CDR3 DNA reads TGTGCCAGTGGGGACAGGCAAAACACTGAAGCTTTCTTT.

The chain uses TRBV2 and TRBJ2-7; tentative D call: TRBD2 (5 bases). The V end lost 5 bases, the J end lost 3 bases, and 14 bases lay between the germline ends. The CDR3 spans 14 residues. Looked up from germline, CDR1 is SNHLY and CDR2 is FYNNEI. The DNA of the CDR3 is TGTGCCAGCAGTCCCCCGGGAAACCTCTACGAGCAGTACTTC. Its translation: CASSPPGNLYEQYF.

V and J are TRBV20-1 and TRBJ2-3, with TRBD2 as a possible D gene (6 bases). V was cut by 3 bases and J by 0 bases, with 10 bases left in between. This CDR3 region has 14 residues. The V gene's germline CDR1 is DFQATT and CDR2 SNEGSKA (reference sequence). The DNA for the CDR3 is TGCAGTGCTAGTGAAGGGACTAGCACAGATACGCAGTATTTT. Amino acid sequence: CSASEGTSTDTQYF.

In regard to this clone: Germline and junction disagree at one end, which may indicate a read error. The CDR3 DNA reads as TGTGCCAGCAGCGGGACTGGGAACACCATATATTTT. It codes for CASSGTGNTIYF. This rearrangement joins TRBV9 to TRBJ1-3; D gene unclear. The CDR3 is made up of 12 amino acids. Germline V gene lookup returns CDR1 SGDLS and CDR2 YYNGEE.

The rearrangement uses TRBV9 and TRBJ2-1, with 12 bases identical to TRBD2. CDR1 SGDLS and CDR2 YYNGEE come from the germline V gene. The J segment lost 7 bases and the V segment lost 3 bases, leaving 14 bases of the junction unmatched. The CDR3 has 18 residues. CDR3 amino acids: CASSAVIAATSGRNEQFF. Here the CDR3 DNA reads TGTGCCAGCAGCGCGGTAATAGCCGCGACTAGCGGGAGAAATGAGCAGTTCTTC. The variable domain in full, with the rest retrieved from reference TRBV9 and TRBJ2-1, is DSGVTQTPKHLITATGQRVTLRCSPRSGDLSVYWYQQSLDQGLQFLIQYYNGEERAKGNILERFSAQQFPDLHSELNLSSLELGDSALYFCASSAVIAATSGRNEQFFGPGTRLTVL.

The rearrangement joins TRBV28 to TRBJ1-1; maybe TRBD1 (5 bases). V was clipped by 7 bases and J by 1 base, with 13 bases between them. The CDR3 has 14 residues. Germline lookup yields CDR1 MDHEN and CDR2 SYDVKM. The CDR3 coding sequence is TGTGCCAGCACTGGAGGGGATGCGAACACTGAAGCTTTCTTT. Residues: CASTGGDANTEAFF.

The chain is built from TRBV28 and TRBJ2-7, with TRBD1 identical over 10 bases. Trimming cost V 2 bases and J 6 bases; bases outside gene matches: 7. Germline CDR1 reads MDHEN; CDR2 reads SYDVKM. This CDR3 comprises 15 residues. Written as DNA, the CDR3 is TGTGCCAGCAGTTTACAGACAGGGGGCCGGTCCGAGCAGTACTTC. Translating it yields CASSLQTGGRSEQYF.

The chain couples TRBV7-2 to TRBJ2-1, with 7 nucleotides matching TRBD1. Germline V gene sequence: CDR1 SGHTA, CDR2 FQGNSA. V shed 4 bases and J 13 bases; nucleotides not matched to a gene: 10. The CDR3 covers 13 residues. CDR3 sequence (DNA): TGTGCCAGCAGCTCCGGGACAGCCCCATCTCAGTTCTTC. Amino acid sequence: CASSSGTAPSQFF.

The gene calls are TRBV5-4 and TRBJ2-1; TRBD2 aligns across 10 bases. Germline V gene data show CDR1 as SGHNT and CDR2 as YYREEE (reference sequence). There are 13 residues in the CDR3. Trimming took 6 bases from V and 8 from J; bases not matched to a gene: 5. CDR3 sequence (DNA): TGTGCCAGCAACAAGCGGGAGGGCGATGAGCAGTTCTTC. This encodes CASNKREGDEQFF.

The chain's CDR3 is CASSYFGDRNSPLHF. Here the CDR3 DNA reads TGTGCCAGCAGTTACTTCGGGGACAGAAATTCACCCCTCCACTTT. This chain links TRBV6-2 or TRBV6-3 with TRBJ1-6; 7 positions match TRBD1. This CDR3 is built from 15 residues. V lost 1 base and J lost 7; bases outside the gene matches: 4. CDR1 is MNHEY and CDR2 is SVGEGT in the germline V gene.

This clone has only one observation. This rearrangement joins TRBV9 to TRBJ1-1, with 7 nucleotides matching TRBD1. The length of the CDR3 is 15 residues. Per the germline V gene, CDR1 is SGDLS and CDR2 is YYNGEE. J was trimmed by 1 base and V by 4 bases; bases with no gene match: 7. The CDR3 is CASSSGTVKNTEAFF. CDR3 bases: TGTGCCAGCAGCTCAGGGACAGTCAAGAACACTGAAGCTTTCTTT.

This clone has just one count. This rearrangement joins TRBV3-1 (or the pseudogene TRBV3-2) to TRBJ2-2; 13 bases are a match to TRBD2. This CDR3 has 18 residues. Germline V lookup: CDR1 LGHDT, CDR2 YNNKEL (reference sequence). V lost 6 bases and J lost 0; bases outside the gene matches: 7. CDR3 sequence: CASSIRLAGGSNTGELFF. The CDR3 coding sequence is TGTGCCAGCAGTATCAGACTAGCGGGAGGTTCGAACACCGGGGAGCTGTTTTTT.

The sample holds a few counts of this clone. The DNA of the CDR3 is TGCGCCAGCAGCCCGGGGGACAGGGCGGAGGAGCAGTACTTC. Its translation is CASSPGDRAEEQYF. The gene calls are TRBV5-1 and TRBJ2-7, with 9 nucleotides matching TRBD1. The CDR3 runs 14 residues. Germline lookup yields CDR1 SGHRS and CDR2 YFSETQ. V shed 4 bases, J shed 7 bases, and the junction held 9 bases outside the gene matches.

This clone appeared once. V gene TRBV27 combines with J gene TRBJ1-1; 11 bases are a match to TRBD1. This CDR3 is 15 amino acids long. V shed 4 bases, J shed 5 bases, and the junction held 6 bases outside the gene matches. Germline V gene lookup returns CDR1 MNHEY and CDR2 SMNVEV (reference sequence). CDR3 sequence: CASSSRTGGGTEAFF. The CDR3 coding sequence is TGTGCCAGCAGTTCGAGGACAGGGGGCGGGACTGAAGCTTTCTTT.

The V gene is TRBV3-1 (or the pseudogene TRBV3-2), the J gene TRBJ1-5; D is possibly TRBD1 (6 bases). Germline V gives CDR1 LGHDT, CDR2 YNNKEL (reference sequence). Trimming stripped 3 bases from V and 7 bases from J, with 10 bases between. There are 13 residues in the CDR3. The CDR3 nucleotides read TGTGCCAGCAGCCAGGACAGTCTACAGCCCCAGCATTTT. Protein product: CASSQDSLQPQHF.

The J gene is TRBJ2-1, the V gene TRBV9; a possible D gene is TRBD2 (6 bases). The CDR3 has 16 amino acids. Germline-derived CDR1 and CDR2 are SGDLS and YYNGEE. The germline V and J ends were trimmed by 0 bases and 9 bases, with 19 bases remaining between them. CDR3 bases: TGTGCCAGCAGCGTAGGACTAGGCGGTATCGAAGCTGAGCAGTTCTTC. It yields the protein CASSVGLGGIEAEQFF.

The chain has TRBV2 and TRBJ2-7; TRBD2 aligns across 9 bases. The germline CDR1 and CDR2 sequences are SNHLY and FYNNEI. The CDR3 is 13 residues long. The V segment lost 7 bases and the J segment 3 bases; nucleotides outside the gene matches: 4. CDR3 nucleotide sequence: TGTGCCAGCACCTTAGCGGGAGACTACGAGCAGTACTTC. It yields the protein CASTLAGDYEQYF.

This chain links TRBV24-1 with TRBJ1-3; D gene uncertain. V was pared by 3 bases and J by 0 bases, with 5 bases between. CDR3 size: 14 residues. Germline CDR1 KGHDR, CDR2 SFDVKD. This CDR3 is CATSDNNSGNTIYF. The CDR3 DNA reads TGTGCCACCAGTGATAACAACTCTGGAAACACCATATATTTT.

The J gene is TRBJ1-1, the V gene TRBV10-3; 7 positions match TRBD1. The CDR3 loop spans 15 amino acids. The junction had 7 bases not matched to a gene; V was cut back by 3 bases and J by 3 bases. Germline assignment: CDR1 ENHRY and CDR2 SYGVKD. The CDR3 protein is CAISDDRARHTEAFF. The DNA of the CDR3 is TGTGCCATCAGTGACGACAGGGCTCGACACACTGAAGCTTTCTTT.

The rearrangement uses TRBV4-1 and TRBJ1-5; D perhaps matches TRBD1 (6 bases). The CDR3 has 16 residues. V was shortened by 1 base and J by 4 bases, with 14 bases between the two germline ends. Per the germline V gene, CDR1 is MGHRA and CDR2 is YSYEKL. This chain's CDR3 is CASSQGRNRDNQPQHF. CDR3 coding DNA: TGCGCCAGCAGCCAAGGTAGGAACAGGGATAATCAGCCCCAGCATTTT.